The entry below gives a single TCR beta chain sequence along with its context. There are 16 residues in the CDR3. The V gene lost 5 bases and the J gene lost 5 bases, with 16 bases spanning the gap. Germline V gene sequence: CDR1 MDHEN, CDR2 SYDVKM. Study processing details: Estimates of nucleated cell counts were drawn from the amplification of reference gene primers. Produced via immunoSEQ multiplex PCR; TCRdb's table is partial and in-frame only. V and J calls and clone size are those listed in that table; D and trimming were worked out from the DNA. Altogether about 200,000 clones are present, approximately 78% being singletons, with the ten largest covering approximately 7.6%. This record comes from a study of blood T cell repertoires in COVID-19.

The chain has TRBV28 and TRBJ1-6; maybe TRBD1 (6 bases). The sequence was obtained from an elderly woman with COVID-19, enrolled during active disease. The sequencing sample was made of peripheral blood. CDR3 residues: CASSNLGTSDNSPLHF. The CDR3 region has the DNA TGTGCCAGCAGTAACCTCGGGACATCGGATAATTCACCCCTCCACTTT.